This T cell receptor beta chain was obtained from a study of T cell responses to AZD1222 COVID-19 vaccine. Study as a whole: Analysis merged second doses at about 4 or about 12 weeks.

Sequencing used immunoSEQ multiplex PCR; TCRdb keeps in-frame clones, though not all of them. The repertoire holds roughly 71,000 clones, with 85% as singletons. The sequencing here drew on peripheral blood, taken on day 0 of AZD1222 vaccination. The receptor was isolated from an adult in good health.

CDR3 in DNA: TGTGCCAGCAGAGAGATGAATCAGCCCCAGCATTTT. Amino acids: CASREMNQPQHF. V is TRBV6-5 and J is TRBJ1-5; D is uncertain. Germline CDR1 reads MNHEY; CDR2 reads SVGAGI. This CDR3 is built from 12 residues. The V end lost 6 bases, the J end lost 4 bases, and 7 bases lay between the germline ends.